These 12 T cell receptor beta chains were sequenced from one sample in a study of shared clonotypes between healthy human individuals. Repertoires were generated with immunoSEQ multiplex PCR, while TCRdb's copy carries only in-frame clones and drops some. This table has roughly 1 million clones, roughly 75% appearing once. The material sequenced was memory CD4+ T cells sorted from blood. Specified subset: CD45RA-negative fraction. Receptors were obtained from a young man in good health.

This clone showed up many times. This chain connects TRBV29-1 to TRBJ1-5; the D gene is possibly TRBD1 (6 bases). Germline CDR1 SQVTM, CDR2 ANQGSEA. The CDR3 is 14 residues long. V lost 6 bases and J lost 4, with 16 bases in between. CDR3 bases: TGCAGCGTGAGGGGGAGCAAGCCAAATCAGCCCCAGCATTTT. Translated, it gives CSVRGSKPNQPQHF.

CDR3: CASLPGTVGGYTF. The CDR3 DNA reads as TGTGCCAGCTTACCGGGGACGGTCGGCGGCTACACCTTC. V gene TRBV28 combines with J gene TRBJ1-2, with D possibly being TRBD1 (5 bases). The CDR3 sequence is 13 residues long. Trimming cost V 8 bases and J 8 bases, with 18 bases left between them. Per the germline V gene, CDR1 is MDHEN and CDR2 is SYDVKM.

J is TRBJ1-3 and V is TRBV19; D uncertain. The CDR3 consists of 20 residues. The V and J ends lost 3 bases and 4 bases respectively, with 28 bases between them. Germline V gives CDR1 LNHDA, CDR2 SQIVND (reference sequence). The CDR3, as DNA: TGTGCCAGTAGTATTACGATCGGACGGTCTATTGCTCCGGGGGGAAACACCATATATTTT. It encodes CASSITIGRSIAPGGNTIYF.

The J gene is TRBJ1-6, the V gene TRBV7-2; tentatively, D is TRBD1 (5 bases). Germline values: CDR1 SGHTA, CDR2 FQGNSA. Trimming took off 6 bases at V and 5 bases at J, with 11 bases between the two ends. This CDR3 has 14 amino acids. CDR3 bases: TGTGCCAGCAGGGGGGGTGCGCATAATTCACCCCTCCACTTT. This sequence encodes CASRGGAHNSPLHF. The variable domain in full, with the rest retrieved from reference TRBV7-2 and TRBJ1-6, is GAGVSQSPSNKVTEKGKDVELRCDPISGHTALYWYRQSLGQGLEFLIYFQGNSAPDKSGLPSDRFSAERTGGSVSTLTIQRTQQEDSAVYLCASRGGAHNSPLHFGNGTRLTVT.

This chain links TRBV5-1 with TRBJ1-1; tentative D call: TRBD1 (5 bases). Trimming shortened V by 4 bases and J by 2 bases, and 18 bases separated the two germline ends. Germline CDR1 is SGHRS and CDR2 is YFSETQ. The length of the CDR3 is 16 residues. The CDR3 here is CASSPSPGTANTEAFF. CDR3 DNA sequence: TGCGCCAGCAGCCCATCCCCAGGGACCGCTAACACTGAAGCTTTCTTT.

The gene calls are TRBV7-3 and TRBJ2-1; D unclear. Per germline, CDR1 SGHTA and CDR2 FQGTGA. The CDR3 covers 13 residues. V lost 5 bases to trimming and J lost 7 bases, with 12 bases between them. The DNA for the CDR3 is TGTGCCAGCAGCCTCCAACACGCGAATGAGCAGTTCTTC. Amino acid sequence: CASSLQHANEQFF.

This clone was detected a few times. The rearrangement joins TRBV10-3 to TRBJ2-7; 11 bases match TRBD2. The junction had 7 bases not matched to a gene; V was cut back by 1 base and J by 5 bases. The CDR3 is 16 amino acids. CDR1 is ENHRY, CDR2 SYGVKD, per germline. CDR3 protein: CAISEYLLAGENEQYF. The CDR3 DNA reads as TGTGCCATCAGTGAGTATCTACTAGCGGGAGAAAACGAGCAGTACTTC.

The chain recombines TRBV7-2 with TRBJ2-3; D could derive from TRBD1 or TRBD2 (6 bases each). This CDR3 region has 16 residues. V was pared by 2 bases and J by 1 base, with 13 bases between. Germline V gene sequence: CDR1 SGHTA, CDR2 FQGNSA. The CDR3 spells CASSLSGGRRTDTQYF. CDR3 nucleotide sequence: TGTGCCAGCAGCTTATCCGGGGGCCGACGCACAGATACGCAGTATTTT.

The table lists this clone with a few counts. The CDR3 coding sequence is TGTGCCAGCAACTCGCATTGGACAGAATACTACGAGCAGTACTTC. Its translation is CASNSHWTEYYEQYF. This chain links TRBV28 with TRBJ2-7; possibly TRBD1 for D (6 bases). Trimming removed 7 bases at V and 3 bases at J, with 19 bases between. The germline V gene has CDR1 MDHEN and CDR2 SYDVKM. The CDR3 totals 15 residues.

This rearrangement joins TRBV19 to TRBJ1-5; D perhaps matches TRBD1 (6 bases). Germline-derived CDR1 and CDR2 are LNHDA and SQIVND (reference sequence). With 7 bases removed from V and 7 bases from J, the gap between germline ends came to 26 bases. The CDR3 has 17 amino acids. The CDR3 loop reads CASTGGSAQGFGQPQHF. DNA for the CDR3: TGTGCCAGTACGGGGGGCAGCGCCCAGGGTTTTGGGCAGCCCCAGCATTTT.

The CDR3 DNA reads as TGTGCCAGCAGCCCAGGACTCCCGAATCAGCCCCAGCATTTT. Protein product: CASSPGLPNQPQHF. V and J are TRBV5-5 and TRBJ1-5, with D hard to call. Trimming removed 4 bases from V and 4 bases from J, with 12 bases in between. CDR3 length: 14 residues. Germline V gives CDR1 SGHKS, CDR2 YYEKEE (reference sequence).

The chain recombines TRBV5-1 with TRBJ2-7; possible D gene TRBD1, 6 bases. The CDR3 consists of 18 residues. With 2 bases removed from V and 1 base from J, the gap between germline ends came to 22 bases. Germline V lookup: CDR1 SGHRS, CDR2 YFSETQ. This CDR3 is CASSLSPQARGGSYEQYF. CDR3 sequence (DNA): TGCGCCAGCAGCTTATCCCCTCAAGCCAGGGGCGGTTCCTACGAGCAGTACTTC. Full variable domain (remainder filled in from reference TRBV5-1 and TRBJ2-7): KAGVTQTPRYLIKTRGQQVTLSCSPISGHRSVSWYQQTPGQGLQFLFEYFSETQRNKGNFPGRFSGRQFSNSRSEMNVSTLELGDSALYLCASSLSPQARGGSYEQYFGPGTRLTVT.